The 15 T cell receptor beta chains below were found in one sample sequenced in a study of T cell responses to AZD1222 COVID-19 vaccine (dated by TCRdb to about 2021). Library creation used the immunoSEQ multiplex PCR assay. The table comes from immuneACCESS by way of TCRdb, which keeps in-frame sequences with V and J called. Part of the clones is missing from these tables; in studies checked, under half for an unresolved V gene and the rest for unknown reasons. Here the sample has roughly 92,000 clones; 85% to 90% occur a single time. The biggest ten clones account for roughly 9.1% of the sample. The meaning of the sample's time point label: baseline before first vaccination. Source: peripheral blood, taken on day 0 of AZD1222 vaccination. The receptors were sampled from an adult in good health.

The chain couples TRBV19 to TRBJ2-1; 8 bases are shared with TRBD2. There are 19 residues in the CDR3. Germline V gene lookup returns CDR1 LNHDA and CDR2 SQIVND (reference sequence). The junction had 22 bases not matched to a gene; V was cut back by 6 bases and J by 6 bases. The CDR3 sequence: CASSYILFSGDLSGNEQFF. Here the CDR3 DNA reads TGTGCCAGTAGCTATATCTTATTTAGCGGGGATCTCTCGGGCAATGAGCAGTTCTTC. Drawing the rest from reference TRBV19 and TRBJ2-1, the complete variable domain is DGGITQSPKYLFRKEGQNVTLSCEQNLNHDAMYWYRQDPGQGLRLIYYSQIVNDFQKGDIAEGYSVSREKKESFPLTVTSAQKNPTAFYLCASSYILFSGDLSGNEQFFGPGTRLTVL.

The chain has TRBV4-3 and TRBJ1-3; D is uncertain. Trimming stripped 1 base from V and 3 bases from J, with 4 bases between. The CDR3 is 13 residues long. Germline V lookup: CDR1 LGHNA, CDR2 YSLEER. The CDR3 DNA sequence: TGCGCCAGCAGCCAAGGTCTTGGAAACACCATATATTTT. Its translation is CASSQGLGNTIYF.

In this sample, this clone turned up once. The chain links TRBV5-1 to TRBJ1-2; 7 bases are shared with TRBD1. J was trimmed by 6 bases and V by 0 bases; bases with no gene match: 2. The CDR3 has 13 residues. Germline CDR1 is SGHRS and CDR2 is YFSETQ. This chain's CDR3 is CASSLGDRDGYTF. The DNA for the CDR3 is TGCGCCAGCAGCTTGGGGGACAGAGATGGCTACACCTTC.

The chain is built from TRBV6-1 and TRBJ2-3; 8 positions agree with TRBD2. This CDR3 region has 17 residues. Trimming cost V 4 bases and J 2 bases; bases outside gene matches: 11. CDR1 is MNHNS and CDR2 is SASEGT in the germline V gene. For the CDR3, the DNA is TGTGCCAGCAGTGCCTCGGGGGGGCCCCCGTCCACAGATACGCAGTATTTT. As protein: CASSASGGPPSTDTQYF.

CDR3 sequence (DNA): TGCGCCAGCAGCCAAGTAGGAGCTCAGAGGAGAGGGGCGAACACCGGGGAGCTGTTTTTT. Protein: CASSQVGAQRRGANTGELFF. This sequence joins TRBV4-3 and TRBJ2-2; D possibly uses TRBD1 or TRBD2 (5 bases each). Germline V gene sequence: CDR1 LGHNA, CDR2 YSLEER. V lost 1 base, J lost 0 bases, and 21 bases lay in between. The CDR3 has 20 amino acids.

The V gene is TRBV6-5, the J gene TRBJ2-5; 8 positions match TRBD1. The J segment lost 2 bases and the V segment lost 0 bases, leaving 2 bases of the junction unmatched. The CDR3 is 15 residues long. Germline V lookup: CDR1 MNHEY, CDR2 SVGAGI. The DNA for the CDR3 is TGTGCCAGCAGTTACTCGAACAGGGGGCAAGAGACCCAGTACTTC. Translated: CASSYSNRGQETQYF.

J is TRBJ2-2 and V is TRBV5-8; 8 bases line up with TRBD1. The CDR3 spans 18 residues. Germline CDR1 and CDR2: SGHTS and YDEGEE. The V gene end was trimmed by 2 bases and the J gene end by 3 bases; junction bases not matched to a gene: 12. CDR3 sequence: CASSLNAAGTGYTGELFF. In DNA form, the CDR3 reads TGTGCCAGCAGCTTAAATGCCGCCGGGACAGGTTACACCGGGGAGCTGTTTTTT.

V and J are TRBV7-2 and TRBJ1-1, with no clear D. Trimming shortened V by 2 bases and J by 1 base, and 8 bases separated the two germline ends. There are 14 residues in the CDR3. Germline CDR1 reads SGHTA; CDR2 reads FQGNSA. CDR3 DNA: TGTGCCAGCAGCTTATCGTTCACGAACACTGAAGCTTTCTTT. Translation gives CASSLSFTNTEAFF. Complete variable domain (other parts from reference TRBV7-2 and TRBJ1-1): GAGVSQSPSNKVTEKGKDVELRCDPISGHTALYWYRQSLGQGLEFLIYFQGNSAPDKSGLPSDRFSAERTGGSVSTLTIQRTQQEDSAVYLCASSLSFTNTEAFFGQGTRLTVV.

The chain employs TRBV2 and TRBJ1-1; D call uncertain. This CDR3 comprises 13 residues. Germline lookup yields CDR1 SNHLY and CDR2 FYNNEI. Trimming shortened V by 9 bases and J by 2 bases, and 13 bases separated the two germline ends. The CDR3 spells CASTQEVNTEAFF. The CDR3 DNA reads TGTGCCAGTACGCAGGAGGTTAACACTGAAGCTTTCTTT.

This clone was observed once. V gene TRBV4-3 combines with J gene TRBJ1-1, with 7 bases fitting TRBD1. Losses at the gene ends were 2 bases for V and 0 bases for J; bases not matched to a gene: 15. In germline, CDR1 is LGHNA, CDR2 YSLEER. This CDR3 has 19 amino acids. In DNA form, the CDR3 reads TGCGCCAGCAGCCAAACCCCTAGGGGGCCGGAAAGCATGAACACTGAAGCTTTCTTT. The encoded protein is CASSQTPRGPESMNTEAFF.

The rearrangement uses TRBV9 and TRBJ2-1; D may be TRBD2 (6 bases). The germline CDR1 and CDR2 sequences are SGDLS and YYNGEE. Trimming took off 0 bases at V and 3 bases at J, with 10 bases between the two ends. This CDR3 region has 15 residues. The CDR3 is CASSVAGTLYNEQFF. The CDR3 DNA is TGTGCCAGCAGCGTAGCCGGGACTCTCTACAATGAGCAGTTCTTC.

The chain joins TRBV5-1 to TRBJ1-5; 10 nucleotides line up with TRBD1. The length of the CDR3 is 14 residues. J lost 7 bases, V lost 1 base, and 2 bases had no gene match. The germline gives CDR1 SGHRS, CDR2 YFSETQ. In nucleotides, the CDR3 is TGCGCCAGCAGCTTGTCGGGACAGGGGCAGCCCCAGCATTTT. Its translation: CASSLSGQGQPQHF.

V usage is TRBV6-5 and J usage is TRBJ1-6; D is undetermined. In germline, CDR1 is MNHEY, CDR2 SVGAGI. CDR3 length equals 16 residues. V lost 3 bases and J 5 bases, leaving 14 bases between the germline ends. CDR3 DNA: TGTGCCAGCAGTTATCGTGGGGTGGGGAATAATTCACCCCTCCACTTT. Translating it yields CASSYRGVGNNSPLHF.

The V and J genes are TRBV3-1 (or the pseudogene TRBV3-2) and TRBJ1-1, with 7 bases lining up with TRBD1. CDR1 and CDR2 from the germline V gene are LGHDT and YNNKEL (reference sequence). Germline trimming cut 0 bases from V and 10 bases from J; bases unmatched to any gene: 5. The CDR3 is made up of 13 amino acids. The CDR3 loop reads CASSQEVTGVAFF. CDR3 DNA sequence: TGTGCCAGCAGCCAAGAAGTTACAGGGGTAGCTTTCTTT.

The chain is built from TRBV14 and TRBJ1-6; D possibly corresponds to TRBD1 (6 bases). The length of the CDR3 is 15 residues. Trimming removed 4 bases at V and 10 bases at J, with 17 bases between. The germline gives CDR1 SGHDN, CDR2 FVKESK. The CDR3 DNA sequence: TGTGCCAGCAGCCTGCGGGGGGCAGAGGGATCACCCCTCCACTTT. Translating it yields CASSLRGAEGSPLHF.